This T cell receptor beta chain comes out of a study of cytomegalovirus exposure and HLA in healthy donors. This PCR relied on a set of 60 Vbeta primers and 13 Jbeta primers. This table comes from immunoSEQ multiplex PCR, and its TCRdb copy is limited to in-frame clones, with some not included. The top ten hold around 1.6% of the sample, which has about 180,000 clones, about 79% seen once. The germline V gene encodes CDR1 SGHRS and CDR2 YFSETQ. This CDR3 is built from 16 residues. Trimming at V came to 4 bases and at J to 2 bases, leaving 9 bases not matched to a gene. Study-level findings and limits: Usually a TCR sequence was rare, but some public TCRs were found in many donors. What TCR beta sequences reportedly achieved was accurate prediction of HLA-A and HLA-B alleles in most subjects. It is likely that the observed cluster of highly shared sequence variants was a sequencing artifact. Information on immune exposure was restricted to one variable (CMV serostatus).

The sample holds a few counts of this clone. The antigen is unknown. Material: PBMCs. The J gene is TRBJ2-7, the V gene TRBV5-1, with 10 nucleotides matching TRBD1. This receptor was taken from a man in his late teens or twenties in good health and CMV-seronegative. The CDR3 DNA reads TGCGCCAGCAGCACCGGACTCGGGACAGGGGCCTACGAGCAGTACTTC. Protein: CASSTGLGTGAYEQYF.